A single sample is the source of the 15 T cell receptor beta chains below, sequenced in a study of blood T cell repertoires in COVID-19. Profiling relied on immunoSEQ multiplex PCR, and the TCRdb table lists in-frame clones only, not all of them. The sample consists of fewer than 60,000 clones, approximately 87% of them appearing once. The sequenced material came from peripheral blood. The receptor set was obtained from a woman aged 55-69 years with COVID-19, enrolled during active disease.

This chain connects TRBV5-1 to TRBJ1-3, with a weak D call TRBD1 (6 bases). Trimming stripped 4 bases from V and 0 bases from J, with 17 bases between. The germline CDR1 and CDR2 sequences are SGHRS and YFSETQ. The CDR3 has 17 amino acids. The CDR3 DNA is TGCGCCAGCAGCGATGTCCGGGGGGGCAGCTCTGGAAACACCATATATTTT. Translation: CASSDVRGGSSGNTIYF.

The CDR3 sequence is CASKLTRSNEQFF. The CDR3 DNA is TGTGCCAGCAAACTGACGCGGTCCAATGAGCAGTTCTTC. The chain combines TRBV6-6 with TRBJ2-1; no clear D gene. Trimming left V 7 bases short and J 6 bases short, with 13 bases between. The germline V gene has CDR1 MNHNY and CDR2 SVGAGI (reference sequence). The CDR3 sequence is 13 residues long.

V gene TRBV15 combines with J gene TRBJ2-1; 10 bases map to TRBD1. Germline loops: CDR1 LNHNV, CDR2 YYDKDF (reference sequence). The junction had 5 bases not matched to a gene; V was cut back by 2 bases and J by 7 bases. The CDR3 covers 15 residues. CDR3 loop: CATSRPGQGRNEQFF. The DNA of the CDR3 is TGTGCCACCAGCAGACCGGGACAGGGGAGGAATGAGCAGTTCTTC.

This chain uses TRBV6-5 with TRBJ1-6, with 7 bases aligning to TRBD1. Germline CDR1 MNHEY, CDR2 SVGAGI. V was pared by 4 bases and J by 4 bases, with 4 bases of the junction left unmatched. The CDR3 loop spans 15 amino acids. The CDR3 reads CASSWDRRYNSPLHF. CDR3 bases: TGTGCCAGCAGTTGGGACAGAAGATATAATTCACCCCTCCACTTT.

The chain employs TRBV9 and TRBJ2-1; TRBD1 aligns across 9 bases. This CDR3 region has 16 residues. After removal of 0 bases from V and 8 bases from J, the junction contained 9 bases not matched to a gene. Germline assignment: CDR1 SGDLS and CDR2 YYNGEE. The DNA for the CDR3 is TGTGCCAGCAGCGTAGGGGACAGGGCAATAATCTATGAGCAGTTCTTC. Translating gives CASSVGDRAIIYEQFF.

This chain joins TRBV5-1 and TRBJ2-5, with 12 bases lining up with TRBD2. Per germline, CDR1 SGHRS and CDR2 YFSETQ. Trimming removed 4 bases from V and 5 bases from J; junction bases left unmatched: 3. The length of the CDR3 is 14 residues. The CDR3 loop reads CASSDLAGGETQYF. The CDR3 coding sequence is TGCGCCAGCAGCGACCTAGCGGGAGGGGAGACCCAGTACTTC.

CDR3 coding DNA: TGTGCCAGCTCAAGTGGGGAGGGGAGTCAGCCCCAGCATTTT. It encodes CASSSGEGSQPQHF. This chain connects TRBV18 to TRBJ1-5, with D possibly being TRBD1 (5 bases). Germline CDR1 KGHSH, CDR2 LQKENI. V was shortened by 5 bases and J by 6 bases, with 14 bases between the two germline ends. The CDR3 contains 14 residues.

The V call is TRBV5-5, the J call TRBJ1-1, with D possibly being TRBD1 (5 bases). The CDR3 is made up of 16 amino acids. Germline-derived CDR1 and CDR2 are SGHKS and YYEKEE (reference sequence). Trimming left V 6 bases short and J 0 bases short, with 18 bases between. In DNA, the CDR3 is TGTGCCAGCAACGAACCAGTGGGCAGGGTGAACACTGAAGCTTTCTTT. This sequence encodes CASNEPVGRVNTEAFF.

The chain carries TRBV19 and TRBJ2-2; D may be TRBD2 (5 bases). The CDR3 contains 15 residues. The germline gives CDR1 LNHDA, CDR2 SQIVND (reference sequence). Trimming left V 7 bases short and J 6 bases short, with 18 bases between. The CDR3 coding sequence is TGTGCCAGTACAAGGAGGACTCCCGAGGCCGGGGAGCTGTTTTTT. This gives the protein CASTRRTPEAGELFF. Together with reference TRBV19 and TRBJ2-2, the CDR3 gives the full variable domain: DGGITQSPKYLFRKEGQNVTLSCEQNLNHDAMYWYRQDPGQGLRLIYYSQIVNDFQKGDIAEGYSVSREKKESFPLTVTSAQKNPTAFYLCASTRRTPEAGELFFGEGSRLTVL.

This chain uses TRBV2 with TRBJ2-7; a possible D gene is TRBD2 (6 bases). The V gene lost 6 bases and the J gene lost 7 bases, with 19 bases spanning the gap. From germline, CDR1 is SNHLY and CDR2 FYNNEI. The CDR3 totals 14 residues. CDR3 residues: CASRTSRPYGEQYF. The CDR3 region has the DNA TGTGCCAGCAGAACTAGCAGACCCTACGGAGAGCAGTACTTC.

The chain is built from TRBV7-3 and TRBJ2-1; D may be TRBD2 (6 bases). The CDR3 runs to 16 residues. Trimming removed 5 bases from V and 5 bases from J, with 19 bases in between. Germline-derived CDR1 and CDR2 are SGHTA and FQGTGA. CDR3 DNA sequence: TGTGCCAGCAGCCCCCTACCGGGACTGGAACACAATGAGCAGTTCTTC. Translated, it gives CASSPLPGLEHNEQFF.

This chain joins TRBV6-2 or TRBV6-3 and TRBJ1-4, with TRBD1 matching over 8 bases. The CDR3 spans 17 residues. The V gene's germline CDR1 is MNHEY and CDR2 SVGEGT. The V gene end was trimmed by 3 bases and the J gene end by 0 bases; junction bases not matched to a gene: 6. The CDR3 DNA is TGTGCCAGCAGTTATGTCAGGGGGCCGGCAACTAATGAAAAACTGTTTTTT. It translates to CASSYVRGPATNEKLFF.

This chain connects TRBV3-1 (or the pseudogene TRBV3-2) to TRBJ2-1; tentative D call: TRBD2 (7 bases). With 4 bases removed from V and 0 bases from J, the gap between germline ends came to 22 bases. The length of the CDR3 is 19 residues. Germline-derived CDR1 and CDR2 are LGHDT and YNNKEL (reference sequence). The CDR3 protein is CASSRRNLGGANSYNEQFF. CDR3 nucleotides: TGTGCCAGCAGCCGGCGGAACTTGGGGGGGGCCAACTCCTACAATGAGCAGTTCTTC.

This chain's CDR3 is CASSYSSGVGYGYTF. In DNA form, the CDR3 reads TGTGCCAGCAGTTACAGTTCAGGGGTTGGCTATGGCTACACCTTC. The chain recombines TRBV6-5 with TRBJ1-2, with D perhaps TRBD1 (6 bases). Germline V CDR1 and CDR2: MNHEY, SVGAGI. V lost 2 bases and J 4 bases, leaving 14 bases between the germline ends. The CDR3 runs to 15 residues.

V gene TRBV6-1 combines with J gene TRBJ1-5, with D uncertain. The CDR3 has 14 residues. V was cut by 2 bases and J by 2 bases, with 7 bases left in between. Germline CDR1 reads MNHNS; CDR2 reads SASEGT. CDR3 sequence (DNA): TGTGCCAGCAGTGAATGGGAGGGCAATCAGCCCCAGCATTTT. Its protein is CASSEWEGNQPQHF.